This T cell receptor (beta chain) was sequenced for a study of blood T cell repertoires in COVID-19. In the original analysis: Estimates of nucleated cell counts were drawn from the amplification of reference gene primers. Sequencing was performed with immunoSEQ multiplex PCR; in TCRdb, only in-frame clones are kept and a portion is missing. D and trimming were read from the DNA, whereas the V and J calls and clone size are those reported in that table. The sample lists 55,000 to 65,000 clones, roughly 91% seen once, with roughly 9% in the top ten. The germline V gene has CDR1 LNHDA and CDR2 SQIVND (reference sequence). This CDR3 comprises 12 residues. Trimming left V 5 bases short and J 0 bases short, with 5 bases between.

The origin of this receptor is a human donor in a cohort sampled during active COVID-19. The sequenced material came from peripheral blood. V is TRBV19 and J is TRBJ2-7; D is unresolved. The DNA of the CDR3 is TGTGCCAGTAGTGTCAGCTCCTACGAGCAGTACTTC. As protein: CASSVSSYEQYF.